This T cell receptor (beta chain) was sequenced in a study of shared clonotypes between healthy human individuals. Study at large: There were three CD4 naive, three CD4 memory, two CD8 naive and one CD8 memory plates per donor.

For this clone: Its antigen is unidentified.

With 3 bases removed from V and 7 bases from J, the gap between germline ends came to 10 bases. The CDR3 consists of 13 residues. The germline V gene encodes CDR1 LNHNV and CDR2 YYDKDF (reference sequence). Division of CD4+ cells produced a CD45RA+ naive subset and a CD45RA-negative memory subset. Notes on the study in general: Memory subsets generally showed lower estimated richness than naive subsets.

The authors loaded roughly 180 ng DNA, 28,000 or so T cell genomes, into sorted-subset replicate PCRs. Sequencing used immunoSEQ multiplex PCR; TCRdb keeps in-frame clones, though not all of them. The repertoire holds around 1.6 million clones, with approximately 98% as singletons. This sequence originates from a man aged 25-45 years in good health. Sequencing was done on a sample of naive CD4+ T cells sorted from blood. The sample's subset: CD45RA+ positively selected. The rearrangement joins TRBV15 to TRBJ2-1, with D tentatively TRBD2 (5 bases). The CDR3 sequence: CATSRVAWNEQFF. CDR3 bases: TGTGCCACCAGCAGGGTAGCGTGGAATGAGCAGTTCTTC.